Following are 8 T cell receptor beta chains from one sample sequenced in a study of cytomegalovirus exposure and HLA in healthy donors. Sequencing used immunoSEQ multiplex PCR; TCRdb keeps in-frame clones, though not all of them. The profile covers under 150,000 clones, with about 91% appearing a single time and approximately 8.5% taken by the ten largest. The sample comprised PBMCs. All receptors come from a woman under 30 in good health and CMV-seropositive.

V usage is TRBV5-4 and J usage is TRBJ2-3; TRBD1 matches at 9 bases. Looked up from germline, CDR1 is SGHNT and CDR2 is YYREEE (reference sequence). V shed 4 bases and J 1 base; nucleotides not matched to a gene: 4. This CDR3 spans 15 amino acids. The CDR3 loop is CASSPQGAGTDTQYF. CDR3 nucleotide sequence: TGTGCCAGCAGCCCACAGGGGGCGGGCACAGATACGCAGTATTTT.

This chain connects TRBV30 to TRBJ2-5, with D possibly matching TRBD1 (6 bases). V dropped 0 bases and J dropped 5 bases, with 13 bases sitting between them. Looked up from germline, CDR1 is GTSNPN and CDR2 is SVGIG (reference sequence). The CDR3 runs to 14 residues. CDR3 sequence: CAWSVVGGLETQYF. CDR3 DNA: TGTGCCTGGAGTGTAGTTGGGGGCCTGGAGACCCAGTACTTC.

This chain connects TRBV30 to TRBJ2-3; 13 bases agree with TRBD2. The germline gives CDR1 GTSNPN, CDR2 SVGIG (reference sequence). CDR3 length: 16 residues. Trimming took 7 bases from V and 0 from J; bases not matched to a gene: 7. The CDR3 sequence: CASQLAGGTSTDTQYF. Written as DNA, the CDR3 is TGTGCCTCCCAACTAGCGGGAGGGACTAGCACAGATACGCAGTATTTT.

J is TRBJ1-6 and V is TRBV27; perhaps TRBD1 as D (5 bases). The V end lost 8 bases, the J end lost 8 bases, and 10 bases lay between the germline ends. CDR1 is MNHEY, CDR2 SMNVEV, per germline (reference sequence). The CDR3 consists of 12 residues. The CDR3 spells CASRRDDSPLHF. Written as DNA, the CDR3 is TGTGCCAGCCGGAGGGACGATTCACCCCTCCACTTT.

This clone was observed a single time. The genes are TRBV5-1 and TRBJ2-1; D might be TRBD2 (6 bases). From germline, CDR1 is SGHRS and CDR2 YFSETQ. The V end was cut by 8 bases, the J end by 0 bases, with 18 bases between. CDR3 length: 16 residues. As DNA, the CDR3 is TGCGCCAGTTACAGTTCGGACTATGGCTCCTACAATGAGCAGTTCTTC. Amino acid sequence: CASYSSDYGSYNEQFF.

This chain links TRBV7-4 with TRBJ1-5; D is uncertain. The CDR3 covers 13 residues. V was shortened by 0 bases and J by 6 bases, with 6 bases between the two germline ends. Germline V gene lookup returns CDR1 SGHVT and CDR2 SQSDAQ. CDR3 residues: CASSLAGCQPQHF. In DNA form, the CDR3 reads TGTGCCAGCAGCTTAGCCGGGTGTCAGCCCCAGCATTTT.

The chain joins TRBV7-9 to TRBJ1-2, with D perhaps TRBD1 (6 bases). V lost 2 bases to trimming and J lost 0 bases, with 19 bases between them. The CDR3 is 18 amino acids. Germline V gene data show CDR1 as SEHNR and CDR2 as FQNEAQ (reference sequence). The CDR3 sequence is CASSLRGGDTLANYGYTF. DNA for the CDR3: TGTGCCAGCAGCTTACGTGGGGGGGACACCCTTGCTAACTATGGCTACACCTTC.

The chain joins TRBV30 to TRBJ1-1; possible D gene TRBD1, 6 bases. The V end was cut by 3 bases, the J end by 2 bases, with 10 bases between. Germline V gene lookup returns CDR1 GTSNPN and CDR2 SVGIG (reference sequence). The CDR3 covers 13 residues. The CDR3 nucleotides read TGTGCCTGGAGCAGGGGTAAAAACACTGAAGCTTTCTTT. Protein: CAWSRGKNTEAFF.